These 25 T cell receptor beta chains were sequenced from one sample in a study of cytomegalovirus exposure and HLA in healthy donors. The PCR contained 60 Vbeta and 13 Jbeta primers. Here immunoSEQ multiplex PCR was the method, and the copy in TCRdb shows in-frame clones only, minus some. The sample yields fewer than 100,000 clones, around 74% seen once. Sequenced input: PBMCs. These TCRs come from a middle-aged man in good health and CMV-seropositive.

A few counts support this clone. V is TRBV10-3 and J is TRBJ1-1, with D hard to call. The germline V and J ends were trimmed by 4 bases and 1 base, with 7 bases remaining between them. Germline V gives CDR1 ENHRY, CDR2 SYGVKD. The CDR3 has 13 residues. CDR3 in amino acids: CAISAGKNTEAFF. In DNA form, the CDR3 reads TGTGCCATCAGTGCAGGAAAGAACACTGAAGCTTTCTTT.

The rearrangement joins TRBV7-9 to TRBJ2-5; 9 bases line up with TRBD1. Gene TRBJ2-7 matches the end of the DNA better, so the J call may be wrong. Per germline, CDR1 SEHNR and CDR2 FQNEAQ (reference sequence). The CDR3 is 15 amino acids. CDR3 DNA sequence: TGTGCCAGCAGCTTAGCGGGACAGGGAGTGTACGAGCAGTACTTC. This sequence encodes CASSLAGQGVYEQYF.

The chain links TRBV7-9 to TRBJ2-7, with 7 positions matching TRBD2. The CDR3 has 17 residues. Germline trimming cut 0 bases from V and 1 base from J; bases unmatched to any gene: 9. Germline CDR1 SEHNR, CDR2 FQNEAQ (reference sequence). CDR3 coding DNA: TGTGCCAGCAGCTTAGCATTACCCGGGACTATTTCCTACGAGCAGTACTTC. It yields the protein CASSLALPGTISYEQYF.

This rearrangement joins TRBV7-9 to TRBJ2-3; D uncertain. This CDR3 region has 14 residues. The germline CDR1 and CDR2 sequences are SEHNR and FQNEAQ (reference sequence). V was clipped by 5 bases and J by 1 base, with 10 bases between them. CDR3 protein: CASSLSLRTDTQYF. In nucleotides, the CDR3 is TGTGCCAGCAGCCTGAGCTTACGCACAGATACGCAGTATTTT.

This clone came up once. The identical CDR3 is also encoded by other nucleotide sequences in the sample. The chain has TRBV10-3 and TRBJ2-5; 11 nucleotides align to TRBD2. CDR3 size: 16 residues. CDR1 ENHRY and CDR2 SYGVKD come from the germline V gene. V dropped 2 bases and J dropped 3; count of bases not matched to a gene: 5. The CDR3 reads CAISEEVAGGKETQYF. DNA of the CDR3: TGTGCCATCAGTGAGGAGGTAGCGGGGGGGAAAGAGACCCAGTACTTC.

The V call is TRBV15, the J call TRBJ2-7; TRBD2 matches at 12 bases. Germline values: CDR1 LNHNV, CDR2 YYDKDF (reference sequence). The V segment lost 4 bases and the J segment 5 bases; nucleotides outside the gene matches: 18. This CDR3 contains 19 residues. In DNA form, the CDR3 reads TGTGCCACCAGCAACACCTGGACTAGCGGGATTACGGAACCGGACGAGCAGTACTTC. This translates into CATSNTWTSGITEPDEQYF.

A single count supports this clone. The chain carries TRBV19 and TRBJ2-2; TRBD2 aligns across 11 bases. The CDR3 runs 14 residues. CDR1 is LNHDA, CDR2 SQIVND, per germline (reference sequence). Unmatched junction bases numbered 0, after V lost 5 bases and J lost 4 bases. DNA of the CDR3: TGTGCCAGTAGTGGACTAGCGGGCACCGGGGAGCTGTTTTTT. Protein: CASSGLAGTGELFF.

V is TRBV18 and J is TRBJ2-2; the match to TRBD1 covers 9 bases. CDR3 length equals 16 residues. Germline assignment: CDR1 KGHSH and CDR2 LQKENI. The J segment lost 6 bases and the V segment lost 4 bases, leaving 9 bases of the junction unmatched. The CDR3 DNA sequence: TGTGCCAGCTCACTACAGGGGGCGATCTTGGCCGGGGAGCTGTTTTTT. Its translation is CASSLQGAILAGELFF. Full variable domain (rest looked up from reference TRBV18 and TRBJ2-2): NAGVMQNPRHLVRRRGQEARLRCSPMKGHSHVYWYRQLPEEGLKFMVYLQKENIIDESGMPKERFSAEFPKEGPSILRIQQVVRGDSAAYFCASSLQGAILAGELFFGEGSRLTVL.

In this sample, this clone turned up a few times. The chain employs TRBV9 and TRBJ2-5; no definite D call. Germline-derived CDR1 and CDR2 are SGDLS and YYNGEE. V gave up 2 bases and J gave up 5 bases, with 4 bases separating them. This CDR3 spans 11 amino acids. CDR3 sequence: CASSVFETQYF. Written as DNA, the CDR3 is TGTGCCAGCAGCGTCTTTGAGACCCAGTACTTC.

The gene calls are TRBV28 and TRBJ1-2; 8 nucleotides align to TRBD1. Unmatched junction bases numbered 8, after V lost 6 bases and J lost 2 bases. Germline CDR1 is MDHEN and CDR2 is SYDVKM. This CDR3 is 15 amino acids long. The DNA for the CDR3 is TGTGCCAGCAGCGCAGGGGGCGCGTCAAACTATGGCTACACCTTC. The encoded protein is CASSAGGASNYGYTF.

J is TRBJ2-1 and V is TRBV19, with 7 bases matching TRBD2. V was clipped by 0 bases and J by 5 bases; unmatched bases: 4. The CDR3 length is 15 residues. CDR1 LNHDA and CDR2 SQIVND come from the germline V gene (reference sequence). CDR3 region: CASSIDLRGDNEQFF. Written as DNA, the CDR3 is TGTGCCAGTAGTATAGATCTCCGGGGGGACAATGAGCAGTTCTTC.

The chain joins TRBV7-2 to TRBJ2-7; D is unclear. Germline-derived CDR1 and CDR2 are SGHTA and FQGNSA. CDR3 length: 14 residues. V lost 6 bases and J lost 5, with 17 bases in between. The CDR3 nucleotides are TGTGCCAGCAGATCTAGGATGGCAGCTGACGAGCAGTACTTC. It yields the protein CASRSRMAADEQYF.

V is TRBV5-1 and J is TRBJ2-3; 10 nucleotides match TRBD2. CDR3 size: 18 residues. Germline V CDR1 and CDR2: SGHRS, YFSETQ. With 3 bases clipped from V and 4 bases from J, the junction kept 14 bases outside the gene matches. This chain's CDR3 is CASSYRTSGSEGADTQYF. CDR3 DNA sequence: TGCGCCAGCAGCTATAGGACTAGCGGCTCTGAAGGGGCAGATACGCAGTATTTT. Complete variable domain (other parts from reference TRBV5-1 and TRBJ2-3): KAGVTQTPRYLIKTRGQQVTLSCSPISGHRSVSWYQQTPGQGLQFLFEYFSETQRNKGNFPGRFSGRQFSNSRSEMNVSTLELGDSALYLCASSYRTSGSEGADTQYFGPGTRLTVL.

Remarks on this clone: The sample carries other DNA sequences with the same CDR3. The CDR3 nucleotides read TGTGCCAGCAGCCCTCTGGACAGGGGGGGGAATTCACCCCTCCACTTT. Its translation: CASSPLDRGGNSPLHF. V gene TRBV14 combines with J gene TRBJ1-6, with 10 positions matching TRBD1. The CDR3 extends over 16 amino acids. CDR1 SGHDN and CDR2 FVKESK come from the germline V gene. V shed 4 bases and J 7 bases; nucleotides not matched to a gene: 7.

The chain uses TRBV9 and TRBJ2-1; the match to TRBD1 covers 9 bases. V was pared by 2 bases and J by 16 bases, with 13 bases of the junction left unmatched. This CDR3 contains 14 residues. Per the germline V gene, CDR1 is SGDLS and CDR2 is YYNGEE. The CDR3 spells CASSVTPGQGNLFF. CDR3 bases: TGTGCCAGCAGCGTGACTCCGGGACAGGGAAATCTTTTCTTC.

V usage is TRBV27 and J usage is TRBJ2-3, with D perhaps matching TRBD1 (5 bases). This CDR3 contains 16 residues. Trimming cost V 5 bases and J 2 bases, with 17 bases left between them. CDR1 and CDR2 (germline): MNHEY, SMNVEV (reference sequence). The CDR3 sequence is CASSTASKGYTDTQYF. The DNA of the CDR3 is TGTGCCAGCAGTACAGCCTCCAAGGGGTACACAGATACGCAGTATTTT.

CDR3 in amino acids: CASWDRVLYGYTF. CDR3 nucleotides: TGTGCCAGCTGGGACAGGGTTCTCTATGGCTACACCTTC. This chain connects TRBV28 to TRBJ1-2, with 9 bases lining up with TRBD1. Germline CDR1 and CDR2: MDHEN and SYDVKM. This CDR3 spans 13 amino acids. Trimming at V came to 8 bases and at J to 4 bases, leaving 5 bases not matched to a gene.

The V and J genes are TRBV5-1 and TRBJ1-1, with no clear D. Trimming took 4 bases from V and 1 from J, leaving 14 bases between them. Germline V gives CDR1 SGHRS, CDR2 YFSETQ. This CDR3 is built from 15 residues. As DNA, the CDR3 is TGCGCCAGCAGCCCAACTGTATCCGGGAACACTGAAGCTTTCTTT. Its translation: CASSPTVSGNTEAFF. Full variable domain (missing parts from reference TRBV5-1 and TRBJ1-1): KAGVTQTPRYLIKTRGQQVTLSCSPISGHRSVSWYQQTPGQGLQFLFEYFSETQRNKGNFPGRFSGRQFSNSRSEMNVSTLELGDSALYLCASSPTVSGNTEAFFGQGTRLTVV.

The V and J genes are TRBV5-1 and TRBJ2-3; D gene unclear. The ends were cut back, 4 bases at V and 5 bases at J, with 8 bases in the middle. The CDR3 extends over 12 amino acids. The germline V gene has CDR1 SGHRS and CDR2 YFSETQ. The DNA for the CDR3 is TGCGCCAGCAGCGCAGGTAAAGATACGCAGTATTTT. Translation: CASSAGKDTQYF.

Only one count was recorded for this clone. V usage is TRBV9 and J usage is TRBJ2-7; possibly TRBD2 for D (6 bases). V was pared by 4 bases and J by 4 bases, with 15 bases between. Looked up from germline, CDR1 is SGDLS and CDR2 is YYNGEE. The CDR3 consists of 14 residues. CDR3: CASSPGDSAYEQYF. In DNA, the CDR3 is TGTGCCAGCAGCCCGGGAGACTCCGCTTACGAGCAGTACTTC.

The genes are TRBV7-9 and TRBJ2-5; TRBD1 is a possible D gene (5 bases). The CDR3 is made up of 16 amino acids. V was trimmed by 4 bases and J by 5 bases, leaving 20 bases between them. Per germline, CDR1 SEHNR and CDR2 FQNEAQ (reference sequence). The CDR3 nucleotides are TGTGCCAGCAGCTGGACGGGTTGGGGCGGTAAGGAGACCCAGTACTTC. Protein product: CASSWTGWGGKETQYF.

CDR3 in amino acids: CASSLYSENEKLFF. The CDR3 coding sequence is TGTGCCAGCAGCTTATACTCCGAGAATGAAAAACTGTTTTTT. The chain uses TRBV7-9 and TRBJ1-4, with no clear D. From germline, CDR1 is SEHNR and CDR2 FQNEAQ (reference sequence). The ends were cut back, 2 bases at V and 5 bases at J, with 9 bases in the middle. This CDR3 region has 14 residues.

The chain combines TRBV6-5 with TRBJ1-5; unclear D gene. The CDR3 loop spans 15 amino acids. Trimming took 6 bases from V and 0 from J, leaving 12 bases between them. The V gene's germline CDR1 is MNHEY and CDR2 SVGAGI. CDR3 in amino acids: CASRESRYSNQPQHF. The CDR3 DNA sequence: TGTGCCAGCAGAGAGAGCCGGTATAGCAATCAGCCCCAGCATTTT.

Concerning this clone: A junction boundary mismatches the germline segment, possibly from a read error. The same CDR3 is also encoded by other DNA sequences in this sample. V is TRBV5-4 and J is TRBJ1-2; possibly TRBD1 for D (6 bases). The germline V gene encodes CDR1 SGHNT and CDR2 YYREEE (reference sequence). The CDR3 extends over 16 amino acids. The CDR3 nucleotides are TGTGCCAGCAGTTTGGGGGGCCTTCGGGGGGACTATGGCTACACCTTC. It codes for CASSLGGLRGDYGYTF.

This chain links TRBV6-1 with TRBJ1-2; D might be TRBD1 (6 bases). The germline V gene encodes CDR1 MNHNS and CDR2 SASEGT. The CDR3 contains 13 residues. V was clipped by 2 bases and J by 7 bases, with 11 bases between them. CDR3 protein: CASSEPGDGGYTF. CDR3 nucleotide sequence: TGTGCCAGCAGTGAACCAGGGGATGGTGGCTACACCTTC.